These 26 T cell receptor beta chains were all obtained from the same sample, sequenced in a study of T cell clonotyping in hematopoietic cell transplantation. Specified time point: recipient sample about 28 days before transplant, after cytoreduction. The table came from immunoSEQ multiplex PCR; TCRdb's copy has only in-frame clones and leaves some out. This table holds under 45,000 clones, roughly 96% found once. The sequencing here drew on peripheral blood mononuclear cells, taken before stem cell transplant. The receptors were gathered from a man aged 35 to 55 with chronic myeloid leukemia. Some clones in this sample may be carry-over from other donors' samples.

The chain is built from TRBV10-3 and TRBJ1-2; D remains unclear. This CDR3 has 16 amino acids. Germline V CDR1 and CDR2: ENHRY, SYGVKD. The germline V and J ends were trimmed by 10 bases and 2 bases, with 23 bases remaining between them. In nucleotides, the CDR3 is TGTGCCAGCACCGGGCAACAGAGAAATTTAAACTATGGCTACACCTTC. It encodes CASTGQQRNLNYGYTF.

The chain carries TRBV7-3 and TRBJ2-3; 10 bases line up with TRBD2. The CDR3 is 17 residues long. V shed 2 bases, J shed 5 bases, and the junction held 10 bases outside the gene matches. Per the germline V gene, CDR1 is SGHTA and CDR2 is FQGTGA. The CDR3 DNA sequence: TGTGCCAGCAGCTTACTCGAAGCGGGGGGGGAGGGAGATACGCAGTATTTT. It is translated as CASSLLEAGGEGDTQYF.

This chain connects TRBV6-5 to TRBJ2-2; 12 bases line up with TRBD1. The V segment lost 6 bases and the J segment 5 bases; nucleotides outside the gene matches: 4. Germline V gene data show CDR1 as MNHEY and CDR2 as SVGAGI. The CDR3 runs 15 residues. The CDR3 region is CASSRDRGRTGELFF. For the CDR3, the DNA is TGTGCCAGCAGCAGGGACAGGGGGCGTACCGGGGAGCTGTTTTTT.

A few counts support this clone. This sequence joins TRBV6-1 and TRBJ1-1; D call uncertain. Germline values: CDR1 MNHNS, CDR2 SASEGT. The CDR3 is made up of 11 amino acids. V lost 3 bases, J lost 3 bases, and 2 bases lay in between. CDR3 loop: CASSEYTEAFF. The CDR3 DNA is TGTGCCAGCAGTGAGTACACTGAAGCTTTCTTT.

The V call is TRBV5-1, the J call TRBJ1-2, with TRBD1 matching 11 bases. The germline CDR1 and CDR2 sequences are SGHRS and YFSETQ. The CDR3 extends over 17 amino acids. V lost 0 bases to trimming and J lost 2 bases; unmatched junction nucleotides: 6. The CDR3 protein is CASSLVDRGRANYGYTF. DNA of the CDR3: TGCGCCAGCAGCTTGGTGGACAGGGGGCGAGCAAACTATGGCTACACCTTC.

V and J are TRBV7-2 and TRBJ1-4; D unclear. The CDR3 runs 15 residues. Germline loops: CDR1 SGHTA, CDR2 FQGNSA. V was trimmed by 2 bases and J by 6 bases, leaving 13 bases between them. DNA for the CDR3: TGTGCCAGCAGCTTAAACTGGTTAAGGCATGAAAAACTGTTTTTT. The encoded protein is CASSLNWLRHEKLFF. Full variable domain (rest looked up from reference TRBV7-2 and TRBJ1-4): GAGVSQSPSNKVTEKGKDVELRCDPISGHTALYWYRQSLGQGLEFLIYFQGNSAPDKSGLPSDRFSAERTGGSVSTLTIQRTQQEDSAVYLCASSLNWLRHEKLFFGSGTQLSVL.

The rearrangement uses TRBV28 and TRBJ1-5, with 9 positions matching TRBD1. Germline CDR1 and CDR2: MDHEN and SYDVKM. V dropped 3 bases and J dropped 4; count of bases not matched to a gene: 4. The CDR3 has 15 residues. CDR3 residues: CASSLTGTGNQPQHF. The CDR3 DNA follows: TGTGCCAGCAGTTTGACCGGGACAGGGAATCAGCCCCAGCATTTT.

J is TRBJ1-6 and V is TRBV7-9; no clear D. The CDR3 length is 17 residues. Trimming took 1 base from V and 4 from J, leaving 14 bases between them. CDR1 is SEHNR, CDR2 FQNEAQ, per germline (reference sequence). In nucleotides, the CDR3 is TGTGCCAGCAGCTTAGAGACCTTAAAACGATATAATTCACCCCTCCACTTT. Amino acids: CASSLETLKRYNSPLHF.

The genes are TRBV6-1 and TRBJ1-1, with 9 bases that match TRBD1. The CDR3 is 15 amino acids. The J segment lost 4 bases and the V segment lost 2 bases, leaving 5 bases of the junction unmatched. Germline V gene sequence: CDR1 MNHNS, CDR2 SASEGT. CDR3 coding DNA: TGTGCCAGCAGTGAAAGGACAGGGGATTTCACTGAAGCTTTCTTT. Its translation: CASSERTGDFTEAFF.

CDR3 protein: CASSVDSEYGYTF. DNA for the CDR3: TGTGCCAGCAGCGTCGACAGTGAGTATGGCTACACCTTC. The V and J genes are TRBV9 and TRBJ1-2; D is perhaps TRBD1 (5 bases). Germline CDR1 and CDR2: SGDLS and YYNGEE. CDR3 size: 13 residues. V was cut by 2 bases and J by 5 bases, with 10 bases left in between.

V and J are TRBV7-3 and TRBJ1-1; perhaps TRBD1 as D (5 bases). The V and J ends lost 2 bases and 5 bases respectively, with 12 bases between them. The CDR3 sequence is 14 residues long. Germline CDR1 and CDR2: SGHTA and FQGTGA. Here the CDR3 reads CASSLQGGGTEAFF. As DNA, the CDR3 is TGTGCCAGCAGCTTACAGGGCGGGGGGACTGAAGCTTTCTTT. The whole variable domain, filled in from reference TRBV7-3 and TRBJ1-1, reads GAGVSQTPSNKVTEKGKYVELRCDPISGHTALYWYRQSLGQGPEFLIYFQGTGAADDSGLPNDRFFAVRPEGSVSTLKIQRTERGDSAVYLCASSLQGGGTEAFFGQGTRLTVV.

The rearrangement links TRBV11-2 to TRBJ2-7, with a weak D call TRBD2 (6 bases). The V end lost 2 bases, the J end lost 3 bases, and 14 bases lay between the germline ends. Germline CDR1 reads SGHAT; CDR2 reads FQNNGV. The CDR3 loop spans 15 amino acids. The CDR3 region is CASSLQPGENYEQYF. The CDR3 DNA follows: TGTGCCAGCAGCTTACAACCGGGAGAAAACTACGAGCAGTACTTC. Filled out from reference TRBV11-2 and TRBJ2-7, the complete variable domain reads EAGVAQSPRYKIIEKRQSVAFWCNPISGHATLYWYQQILGQGPKLLIQFQNNGVVDDSQLPKDRFSAERLKGVDSTLKIQPAKLEDSAVYLCASSLQPGENYEQYFGPGTRLTVT.

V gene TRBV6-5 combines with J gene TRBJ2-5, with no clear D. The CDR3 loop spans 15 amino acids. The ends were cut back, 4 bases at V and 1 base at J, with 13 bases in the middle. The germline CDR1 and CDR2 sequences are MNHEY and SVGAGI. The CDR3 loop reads CASSSARPLQETQYF. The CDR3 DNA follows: TGTGCCAGCAGTTCCGCCAGGCCCCTCCAAGAGACCCAGTACTTC.

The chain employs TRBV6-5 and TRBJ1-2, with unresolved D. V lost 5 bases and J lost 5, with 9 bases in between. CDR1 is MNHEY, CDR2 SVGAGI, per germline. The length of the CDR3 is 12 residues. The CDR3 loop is CASSPFGYGYTF. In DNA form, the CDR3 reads TGTGCCAGCAGTCCGTTCGGGTATGGCTACACCTTC.

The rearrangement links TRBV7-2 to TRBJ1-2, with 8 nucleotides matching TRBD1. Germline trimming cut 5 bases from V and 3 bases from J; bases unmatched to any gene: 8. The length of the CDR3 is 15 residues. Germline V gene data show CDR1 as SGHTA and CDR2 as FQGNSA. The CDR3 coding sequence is TGTGCCAGCAGCCGCGACAGGGGAGGGTACTATGGCTACACCTTC. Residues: CASSRDRGGYYGYTF.

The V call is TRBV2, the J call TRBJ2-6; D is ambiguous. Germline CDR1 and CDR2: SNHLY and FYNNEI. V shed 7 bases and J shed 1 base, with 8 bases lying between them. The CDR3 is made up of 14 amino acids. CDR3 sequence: CASIRLSGANVLTF. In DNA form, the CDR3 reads TGTGCCAGCATCCGACTTTCTGGGGCCAACGTCCTGACTTTC. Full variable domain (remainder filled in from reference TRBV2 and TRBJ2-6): EPEVTQTPSHQVTQMGQEVILRCVPISNHLYFYWYRQILGQKVEFLVSFYNNEISEKSEIFDDQFSVERPDGSNFTLKIRSTKLEDSAMYFCASIRLSGANVLTFGAGSRLTVL.

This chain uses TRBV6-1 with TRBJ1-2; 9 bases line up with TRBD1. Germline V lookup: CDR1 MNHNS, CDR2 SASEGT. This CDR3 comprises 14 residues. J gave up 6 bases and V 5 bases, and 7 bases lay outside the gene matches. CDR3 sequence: CASSFDRGRDGYTF. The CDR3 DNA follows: TGTGCCAGCAGTTTCGACAGGGGGAGAGATGGCTACACCTTC.

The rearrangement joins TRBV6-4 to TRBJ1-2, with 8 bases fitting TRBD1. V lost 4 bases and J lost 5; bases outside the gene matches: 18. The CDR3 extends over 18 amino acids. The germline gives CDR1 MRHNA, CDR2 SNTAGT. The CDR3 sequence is CASSGSSGQASGPYGYTF. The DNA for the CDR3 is TGTGCCAGCAGTGGGTCATCGGGACAGGCCTCCGGGCCATATGGCTACACCTTC.

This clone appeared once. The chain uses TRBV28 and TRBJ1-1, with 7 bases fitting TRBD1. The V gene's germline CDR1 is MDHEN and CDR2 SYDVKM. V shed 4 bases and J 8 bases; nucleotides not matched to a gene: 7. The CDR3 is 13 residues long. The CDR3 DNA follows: TGTGCCAGCAGTTCGACAGGGAAGAGGGAAGCTTTCTTT. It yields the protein CASSSTGKREAFF.

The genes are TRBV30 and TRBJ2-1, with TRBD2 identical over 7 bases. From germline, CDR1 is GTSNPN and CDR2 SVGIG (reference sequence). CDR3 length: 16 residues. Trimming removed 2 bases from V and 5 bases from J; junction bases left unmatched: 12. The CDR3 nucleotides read TGTGCCTGGAGTCCCATCCGAAGCGGGGCCAACAATGAGCAGTTCTTC. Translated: CAWSPIRSGANNEQFF.

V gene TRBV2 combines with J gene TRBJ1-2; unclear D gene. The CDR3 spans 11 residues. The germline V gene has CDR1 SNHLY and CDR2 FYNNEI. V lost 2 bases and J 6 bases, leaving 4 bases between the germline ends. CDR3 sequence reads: CASSEIDGYTF. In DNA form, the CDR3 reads TGTGCCAGCAGTGAAATTGATGGCTACACCTTC.

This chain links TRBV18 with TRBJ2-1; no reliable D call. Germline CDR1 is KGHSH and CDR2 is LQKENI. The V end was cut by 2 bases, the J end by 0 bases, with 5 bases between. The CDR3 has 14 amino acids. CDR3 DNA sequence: TGTGCCAGCTCACCAAGTAGCTCCTACAATGAGCAGTTCTTC. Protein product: CASSPSSSYNEQFF.

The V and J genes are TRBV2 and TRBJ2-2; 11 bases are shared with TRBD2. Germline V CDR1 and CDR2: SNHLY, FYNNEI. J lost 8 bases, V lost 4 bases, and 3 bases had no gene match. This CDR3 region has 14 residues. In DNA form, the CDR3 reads TGTGCCAGCAGTGGTTGGACTAGCGGGGGGGAGCTGTTTTTT. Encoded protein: CASSGWTSGGELFF.

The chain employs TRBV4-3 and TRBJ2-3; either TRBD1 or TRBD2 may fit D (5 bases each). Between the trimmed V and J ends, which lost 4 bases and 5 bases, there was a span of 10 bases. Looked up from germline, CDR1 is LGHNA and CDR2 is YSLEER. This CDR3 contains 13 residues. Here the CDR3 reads CASSRGALDTQYF. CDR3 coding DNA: TGCGCCAGCAGCCGAGGGGCCCTAGATACGCAGTATTTT.

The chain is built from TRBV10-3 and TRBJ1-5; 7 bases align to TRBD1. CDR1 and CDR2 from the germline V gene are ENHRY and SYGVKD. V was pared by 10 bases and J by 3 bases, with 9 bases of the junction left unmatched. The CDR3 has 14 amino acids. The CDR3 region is CATGTGDVNQPQHF. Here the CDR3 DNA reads TGTGCCACCGGTACAGGGGACGTCAATCAGCCCCAGCATTTT.

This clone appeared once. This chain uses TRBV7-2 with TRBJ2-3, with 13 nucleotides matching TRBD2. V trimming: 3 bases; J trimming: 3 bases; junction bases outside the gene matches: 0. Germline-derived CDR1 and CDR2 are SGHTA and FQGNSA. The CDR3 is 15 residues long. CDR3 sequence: CASSLTSGGTDTQYF. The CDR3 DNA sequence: TGTGCCAGCAGCTTGACTAGCGGGGGGACAGATACGCAGTATTTT. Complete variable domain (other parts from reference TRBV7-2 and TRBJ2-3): GAGVSQSPSNKVTEKGKDVELRCDPISGHTALYWYRQSLGQGLEFLIYFQGNSAPDKSGLPSDRFSAERTGGSVSTLTIQRTQQEDSAVYLCASSLTSGGTDTQYFGPGTRLTVL.